The rows below give T cell receptor beta chains drawn from one sample of a study of beta chain features in type 1 diabetes. Generated by immunoSEQ multiplex PCR, the TCRdb table keeps only in-frame clones and is missing some. The sample includes around 150,000 clones, around 8.6% of them seen just once. Specimen: central memory CD4+ T cells from blood. These receptors came from a woman aged 18-29 years with type 1 diabetes. Both conserved end residues are part of each CDR3. Fields, in order: clone size, CDR3 length, V gene, D gene, J gene, CDR3 DNA, CDR3 protein. D genes are given only for firm matches. The listing skips clone size in some rows; elsewhere it reads once, few, many or a size class.

NA	11	TRBV14	NA	TRBJ2-5	TGTGCCAGCAGCCAAACAGGGACCCAGTACTTC	CASSQTGTQYF
few	13	TRBV6-1	TRBD2	TRBJ2-5	TGTGCCAGCAGTGAGCTCCCGGGGGGTACCCAGTACTTC	CASSELPGGTQYF
few	15	TRBV5-1	NA	TRBJ2-7	TGCGCCAGCAGCTCTGATCAGGGTCTGACCTACGAGCAGTACTTC	CASSSDQGLTYEQYF
few	13	TRBV2	NA	TRBJ2-7	TGTGCCAGCCGGGAAGGGCAGGGCTACGAGCAGTACTTC	CASREGQGYEQYF
few	15	TRBV7-2	NA	TRBJ1-5	TGTGCCAGCAGCTTCGCGGGGGGGCAAGCTCAGCCCCAGCATTTT	CASSFAGGQAQPQHF
few	16	TRBV28	TRBD2	TRBJ2-4	TGTGCCAGCACCTTAGGCGGGGGGGTGGCCAAAAACATTCAGTACTTC	CASTLGGGVAKNIQYF
few	13	TRBV11-2	TRBD1	TRBJ2-7	TGTGCCAGCAGCCGGGACAGGCTTTACGAGCAGTACTTC	CASSRDRLYEQYF
few	15	TRBV5-4	NA	TRBJ2-1	TGTGCCAGCAGCTCGCAGGGTGAACCTTACAATGAGCAGTTCTTC	CASSSQGEPYNEQFF
few	14	TRBV9	NA	TRBJ1-2	TGTGCCAGCAGCCCTTTACAGGGTAACTATGGCTACACCTTC	CASSPLQGNYGYTF
NA	14	TRBV19	NA	TRBJ1-2	TGTGCCAGTAGTCCACAACAGATAACCTATGGCTACACCTTC	CASSPQQITYGYTF
NA	12	TRBV5-4	NA	TRBJ1-5	TGTGCCAGCAGCTCTCTTAATCAGCCCCAGCATTTT	CASSSLNQPQHF
few	15	TRBV5-6	NA	TRBJ1-5	TGTGCCAGCAGCTTGTGGGGGCTCGGAGGTCAGCCCCAGCATTTT	CASSLWGLGGQPQHF
NA	15	TRBV7-6	NA	TRBJ2-7	TGTGCCAGCAGCTCCCGCCAGGCGGGGCTAGGTGAGCAGTACTTC	CASSSRQAGLGEQYF
NA	16	TRBV10-3	TRBD2	TRBJ2-2	TGTGCCATCAGTGAGCAAAGACTAGCAGAGACCGGGGAGCTGTTTTTT	CAISEQRLAETGELFF
NA	13	TRBV19	TRBD2	TRBJ2-3	TGTGCCAGTACCCCCGGGAGGACAGATACGCAGTATTTT	CASTPGRTDTQYF
few	13	TRBV5-4	NA	TRBJ1-1	TGTGCCAGCAGCCGCCGGGTTGACACTGAAGCTTTCTTT	CASSRRVDTEAFF
few	11	TRBV11-3	NA	TRBJ2-2	TGTGCCAGCAGCTTGTACGGGGAGCTGTTTTTT	CASSLYGELFF
few	20	TRBV5-1	NA	TRBJ2-6	TGCGCCAGCAGCTTGGTCGTAGGGGGTTCCCCGAACTCTGGGGCCAACGTCCTGACTTTC	CASSLVVGGSPNSGANVLTF
NA	14	TRBV4-2	NA	TRBJ2-6	TGTGCCAGCAGCTCAGGGTCCGGGGCCAACGTCCTGACTTTC	CASSSGSGANVLTF
few	13	TRBV5-1	NA	TRBJ2-3	TGCGCCAGCAGCGTGCAGGGCGCAGATACGCAGTATTTT	CASSVQGADTQYF
few	14	TRBV6-6	NA	TRBJ2-7	TGTGCCAGCAGGTTAGGGGGGGTCCCCTACGAGCAGTACTTC	CASRLGGVPYEQYF
few	14	TRBV9	NA	TRBJ1-3	TGTGCCAGCTCCGGGGGACTTTCTGGAAACACCATATATTTT	CASSGGLSGNTIYF
few	17	TRBV18	TRBD1	TRBJ1-5	TGTGCCAGCTCACCAACACAGGGGGCCGGACGCAATCAGCCCCAGCATTTT	CASSPTQGAGRNQPQHF
NA	15	TRBV2	TRBD2	TRBJ2-1	TGTGCCAGCAGTGAAAGGGACCACGGGAGGAATGAGCAGTTCTTC	CASSERDHGRNEQFF
few	16	TRBV11-2	TRBD2	TRBJ2-1	TGTGCCAGCAGCTTAGGGAATAGCGGGGTACGGAATGAGCAGTTCTTC	CASSLGNSGVRNEQFF
few	14	TRBV7-2	NA	TRBJ1-1	TGTGCCAGCAGTCCCGACGGGGGGAACACTGAAGCTTTCTTT	CASSPDGGNTEAFF
NA	12	TRBV25-1	NA	TRBJ2-4	TGTGCCAACGAGACAAAACAAAACATTCAGTACTTC	CANETKQNIQYF
NA	15	TRBV30	TRBD2	TRBJ2-5	TGTGCCTGGAGCCAGGGACTAGCATTTGGGGAGACCCAGTACTTC	CAWSQGLAFGETQYF
NA	17	TRBV9	NA	TRBJ1-3	TGTGCCAGCAGCGTAGAGGCAGGGCGATACTCTGGAAACACCATATATTTT	CASSVEAGRYSGNTIYF